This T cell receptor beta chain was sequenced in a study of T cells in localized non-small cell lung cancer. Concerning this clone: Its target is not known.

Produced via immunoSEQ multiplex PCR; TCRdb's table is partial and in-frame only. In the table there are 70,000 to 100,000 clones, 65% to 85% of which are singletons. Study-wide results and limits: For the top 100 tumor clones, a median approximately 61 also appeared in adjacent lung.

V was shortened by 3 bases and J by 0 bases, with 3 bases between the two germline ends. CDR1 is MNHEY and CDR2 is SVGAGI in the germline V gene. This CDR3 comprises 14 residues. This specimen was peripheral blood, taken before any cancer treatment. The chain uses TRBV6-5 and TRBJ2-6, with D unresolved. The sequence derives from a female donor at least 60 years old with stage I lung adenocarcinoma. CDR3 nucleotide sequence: TGTGCCAGCAGTTATCGCTCTGGGGCCAACGTCCTGACTTTC. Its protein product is CASSYRSGANVLTF.